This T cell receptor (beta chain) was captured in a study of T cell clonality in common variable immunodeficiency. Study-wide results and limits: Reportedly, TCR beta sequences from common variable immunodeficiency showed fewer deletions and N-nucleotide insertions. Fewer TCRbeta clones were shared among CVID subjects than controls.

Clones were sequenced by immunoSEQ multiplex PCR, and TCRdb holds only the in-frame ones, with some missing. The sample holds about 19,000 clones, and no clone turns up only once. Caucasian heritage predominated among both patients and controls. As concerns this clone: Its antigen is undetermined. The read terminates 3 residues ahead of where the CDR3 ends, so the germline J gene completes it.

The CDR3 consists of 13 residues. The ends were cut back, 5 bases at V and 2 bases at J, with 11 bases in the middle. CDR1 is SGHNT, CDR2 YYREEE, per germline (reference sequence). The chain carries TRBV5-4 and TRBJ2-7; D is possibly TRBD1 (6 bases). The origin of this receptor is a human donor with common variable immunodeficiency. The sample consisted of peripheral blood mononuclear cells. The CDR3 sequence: CASSRQVPYEQYF. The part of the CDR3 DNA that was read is TGTGCCAGCAGTCGACAGGTCCCCTACGAG.